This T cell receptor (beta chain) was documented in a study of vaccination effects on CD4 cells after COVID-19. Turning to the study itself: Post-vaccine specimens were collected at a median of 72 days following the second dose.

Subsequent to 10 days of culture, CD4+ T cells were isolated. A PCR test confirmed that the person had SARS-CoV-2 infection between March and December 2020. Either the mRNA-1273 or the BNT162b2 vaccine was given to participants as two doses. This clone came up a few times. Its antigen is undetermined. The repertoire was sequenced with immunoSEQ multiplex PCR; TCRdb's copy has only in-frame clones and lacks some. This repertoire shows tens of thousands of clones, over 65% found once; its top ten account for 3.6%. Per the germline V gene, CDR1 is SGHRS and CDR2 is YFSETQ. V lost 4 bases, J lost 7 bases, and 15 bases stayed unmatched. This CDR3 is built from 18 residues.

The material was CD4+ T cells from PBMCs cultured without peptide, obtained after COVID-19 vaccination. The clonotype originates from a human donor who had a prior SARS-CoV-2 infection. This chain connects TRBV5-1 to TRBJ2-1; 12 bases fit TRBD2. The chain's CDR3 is CASSIRLAGVLGGNEQFF. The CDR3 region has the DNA TGCGCCAGCAGCATTCGACTAGCGGGGGTCTTAGGGGGGAATGAGCAGTTCTTC.